This T cell receptor (beta chain) was sequenced for a study of T cells after yellow fever vaccination. Study conclusions and caveats: Abundant clonotypes (contaminants from the bulk population) could be present in FACS-sorted repertoires. Though weaker, the secondary response peaked faster, on day 5 versus 15.

A word on this clonotype: Its target is not known.

V lost 0 bases and J lost 6, with 6 bases in between. This CDR3 is built from 13 residues. The germline CDR1 and CDR2 sequences are SEHNR and FQNEAQ (reference sequence). TCRdb used MiXCR to reprocess the 5' RACE reads, holding one entry per CDR3 protein. The sample holds hundreds of thousands of distinct CDR3 sequences, about 17% seen once. The source is a man younger than 35 who received the YFV17D yellow fever vaccine. The V gene is TRBV7-9, the J gene TRBJ1-5; D unclear. This sample comprised PBMCs, obtained before the yellow fever booster vaccination. The CDR3, as DNA: TGTGCCAGCAGCTTAGCAGGGATTCAGCCCCAGCATTTT. Protein: CASSLAGIQPQHF.